The 30 T cell receptor beta chains below all came from one sample that was sequenced in a study of cytomegalovirus exposure and HLA in healthy donors. Vbeta (60) and Jbeta (13) primers were used in the PCR. Repertoires were generated with immunoSEQ multiplex PCR, while TCRdb's copy carries only in-frame clones and drops some. The sample lists under 45,000 clones, around three quarters occurring once. Specimen: PBMCs. The source of these receptors is a male donor in good health and CMV-seronegative.

J is TRBJ1-2 and V is TRBV30; D perhaps matches TRBD1 (5 bases). V was pared by 0 bases and J by 9 bases, with 17 bases between. Germline CDR1 reads GTSNPN; CDR2 reads SVGIG (reference sequence). This CDR3 region has 14 residues. Here the CDR3 reads CAWSVAGVGGRYTF. The DNA for the CDR3 is TGTGCCTGGAGTGTAGCGGGGGTAGGCGGCCGCTACACCTTC.

The gene calls are TRBV5-6 and TRBJ2-5; 13 bases agree with TRBD2. The CDR3 contains 15 residues. Germline trimming cut 3 bases from V and 3 bases from J; bases unmatched to any gene: 2. Germline V gene lookup returns CDR1 SGHDT and CDR2 YYEEEE. The CDR3 here is CASSWTSGRKETQYF. DNA for the CDR3: TGTGCCAGCAGCTGGACTAGCGGGAGAAAAGAGACCCAGTACTTC. Drawing the rest from reference TRBV5-6 and TRBJ2-5, the complete variable domain is DAGVTQSPTHLIKTRGQQVTLRCSPKSGHDTVSWYQQALGQGPQFIFQYYEEEERQRGNFPDRFSGHQFPNYSSELNVNALLLGDSALYLCASSWTSGRKETQYFGPGTRLLVL.

This sequence joins TRBV6-1 and TRBJ1-5, with D possibly matching TRBD1 (6 bases). Germline V gene sequence: CDR1 MNHNS, CDR2 SASEGT. The V and J ends lost 5 bases and 7 bases respectively, with 15 bases between them. This CDR3 has 14 residues. The CDR3, as DNA: TGTGCCAGCAGTCTACAGGGCCCTGGCCAGCCCCAGCATTTT. This encodes CASSLQGPGQPQHF.

This chain uses TRBV30 with TRBJ2-1; 13 bases align to TRBD2. Per germline, CDR1 GTSNPN and CDR2 SVGIG (reference sequence). This CDR3 comprises 15 residues. After removal of 1 base from V and 7 bases from J, the junction contained 4 bases not matched to a gene. The CDR3 loop reads CAWSGLAGGGNEQFF. The CDR3 nucleotides read TGTGCCTGGAGTGGACTAGCGGGAGGAGGGAATGAGCAGTTCTTC.

In its sample, this clone is medium-sized. This chain uses TRBV4-1 with TRBJ1-6; D may be TRBD1 (5 bases). V dropped 0 bases and J dropped 8 bases, with 11 bases sitting between them. The germline V gene has CDR1 MGHRA and CDR2 YSYEKL. CDR3 length: 15 amino acids. The CDR3 spells CASSQEPGEYSPLHF. CDR3 bases: TGCGCCAGCAGCCAAGAACCGGGGGAGTATTCACCCCTCCACTTT.

The V and J genes are TRBV21-1 and TRBJ1-2. TRBV21-1 is recorded as a pseudogene. This CDR3 contains 12 residues. As DNA, the CDR3 is TGTGCCAGCAGCCGTGGGAGAGATGGCTACACCTTC. Protein product: CASSRGRDGYTF.

The CDR3 reads CASRDTRVGKAFF. The CDR3 coding sequence is TGTGCCAGCAGGGACACCAGGGTTGGCAAGGCTTTCTTT. The chain is built from TRBV6-1 and TRBJ1-1; a possible D gene is TRBD1 (5 bases). This CDR3 has 13 amino acids. The ends were cut back, 6 bases at V and 11 bases at J, with 19 bases in the middle. CDR1 MNHNS and CDR2 SASEGT come from the germline V gene.

This clone was counted a single time. This sequence joins TRBV6-6 and TRBJ2-7, with 8 nucleotides matching TRBD2. After removal of 2 bases from V and 1 base from J, the junction contained 1 base not matched to a gene. The CDR3 has 14 residues. CDR1 and CDR2 (germline): MNHNY, SVGAGI (reference sequence). The CDR3 nucleotides read TGTGCCAGCAGTTACCCGGGGGGGTCCTACGAGCAGTACTTC. This codes for CASSYPGGSYEQYF.

The rearrangement uses TRBV9 and TRBJ1-1, with 8 bases aligning to TRBD1. This CDR3 comprises 13 residues. The V gene's germline CDR1 is SGDLS and CDR2 YYNGEE. J lost 4 bases, V lost 3 bases, and 2 bases had no gene match. This chain's CDR3 is CASSGTGSTEAFF. The CDR3 nucleotides read TGTGCCAGCAGCGGGACAGGGTCCACTGAAGCTTTCTTT.

J is TRBJ2-1 and V is TRBV29-1; the match to TRBD1 covers 7 bases. The CDR3 has 12 amino acids. V dropped 6 bases and J dropped 6; count of bases not matched to a gene: 5. In germline, CDR1 is SQVTM, CDR2 ANQGSEA. CDR3 DNA sequence: TGCAGCGTCGTGACAGGGTCCAATGAGCAGTTCTTC. Translation gives CSVVTGSNEQFF.

This chain links TRBV19 with TRBJ1-4; 8 nucleotides match TRBD1. The CDR3 is 14 amino acids. V was pared by 6 bases and J by 6 bases, with 6 bases of the junction left unmatched. Per the germline V gene, CDR1 is LNHDA and CDR2 is SQIVND (reference sequence). Written as DNA, the CDR3 is TGTGCCAGTAGATCGACAGGGGAGGATGAAAAACTGTTTTTT. This encodes CASRSTGEDEKLFF.

This clone was recorded a few times. The chain couples TRBV5-1 to TRBJ2-5; D remains ambiguous. This CDR3 spans 13 amino acids. Germline lookup yields CDR1 SGHRS and CDR2 YFSETQ. V lost 1 base and J lost 2, with 6 bases in between. As DNA, the CDR3 is TGCGCCAGCAGCTTGACAGTTCAAGAGACCCAGTACTTC. This encodes CASSLTVQETQYF.

The chain joins TRBV4-1 to TRBJ2-7, with D perhaps matching TRBD2 (6 bases). Germline lookup yields CDR1 MGHRA and CDR2 YSYEKL. Trimming took off 1 base at V and 2 bases at J, with 24 bases between the two ends. This CDR3 has 19 residues. The CDR3 sequence: CASSQGTTTVTAGTYEQYF. The CDR3 region has the DNA TGCGCCAGCAGCCAAGGTACTACCACCGTGACGGCGGGGACCTACGAGCAGTACTTC.

This clone appeared once. The V call is TRBV4-1, the J call TRBJ2-7; tentative D call: TRBD2 (5 bases). The CDR3 runs 15 residues. V shed 6 bases and J shed 6 bases, with 21 bases lying between them. Germline V CDR1 and CDR2: MGHRA, YSYEKL. In DNA, the CDR3 is TGCGCCAGCAGTCCCAGCCCGGCCGGGGTTCGCGAGCAGTACTTC. Translation gives CASSPSPAGVREQYF.

This clone was detected a few times. The J gene is TRBJ2-2, the V gene TRBV5-6; 8 bases agree with TRBD1. This CDR3 is 15 amino acids long. Germline values: CDR1 SGHDT, CDR2 YYEEEE. V gave up 0 bases and J gave up 3 bases; unmatched junction bases: 1. CDR3 in amino acids: CASSLVQGDTGELFF. The CDR3 DNA is TGTGCCAGCAGCTTGGTACAGGGGGACACCGGGGAGCTGTTTTTT. The full variable domain, completed using reference TRBV5-6 and TRBJ2-2, is DAGVTQSPTHLIKTRGQQVTLRCSPKSGHDTVSWYQQALGQGPQFIFQYYEEEERQRGNFPDRFSGHQFPNYSSELNVNALLLGDSALYLCASSLVQGDTGELFFGEGSRLTVL.

This clone was counted a single time. The V gene is TRBV6-1, the J gene TRBJ1-5; possible D gene TRBD1, 6 bases. Germline CDR1 MNHNS, CDR2 SASEGT. With 3 bases removed from V and 4 bases from J, the gap between germline ends came to 7 bases. This CDR3 contains 13 residues. CDR3 protein: CASSDTGNQPQHF. CDR3 sequence (DNA): TGTGCCAGCAGTGACACAGGGAATCAGCCCCAGCATTTT.

This sequence joins TRBV28 and TRBJ2-1; TRBD1 agrees at 9 bases. CDR1 and CDR2 from the germline V gene are MDHEN and SYDVKM. With V trimmed by 6 bases and J by 5 bases, 11 bases remained unmatched. This CDR3 is built from 16 residues. The chain's CDR3 is CASRGAGTGYHNEQFF. CDR3 nucleotide sequence: TGTGCCAGCAGGGGAGCCGGGACAGGGTACCACAATGAGCAGTTCTTC.

This chain uses TRBV19 with TRBJ1-1, with a possible D match to TRBD1 (5 bases). The germline V and J ends were trimmed by 3 bases and 4 bases, with 15 bases remaining between them. CDR1 and CDR2 (germline): LNHDA, SQIVND (reference sequence). This CDR3 is 15 amino acids long. For the CDR3, the DNA is TGTGCCAGTAGTATGGCGAGGGGCGGGAGCACTGAAGCTTTCTTT. Translated, it gives CASSMARGGSTEAFF.

V and J are TRBV5-4 and TRBJ2-3, with D perhaps matching TRBD2 (5 bases). This CDR3 has 15 residues. The germline V gene encodes CDR1 SGHNT and CDR2 YYREEE (reference sequence). V was clipped by 0 bases and J by 0 bases, with 8 bases between them. The CDR3 DNA reads as TGTGCCAGCAGCTTGGGAGGGTTTAGCACAGATACGCAGTATTTT. Translating gives CASSLGGFSTDTQYF.

This rearrangement joins TRBV12-5 to TRBJ1-4; 10 bases are shared with TRBD1. This CDR3 is built from 16 residues. Germline V lookup: CDR1 LGHNT, CDR2 FRNRAP. Trimming took 2 bases from V and 8 from J; bases not matched to a gene: 8. For the CDR3, the DNA is TGTGCTAGTGGTTTGTGGACAGGGGGGTTTGTGGAAAAACTGTTTTTT. Translated: CASGLWTGGFVEKLFF.

CDR3 in amino acids: CSALRGRTLDEQFF. CDR3 nucleotides: TGCAGCGCCCTTAGGGGGCGAACTCTCGATGAGCAGTTCTTC. The J gene is TRBJ2-1, the V gene TRBV29-1, with TRBD1 matching 7 bases. The germline V gene has CDR1 SQVTM and CDR2 ANQGSEA. After removal of 7 bases from V and 8 bases from J, the junction contained 14 bases not matched to a gene. The CDR3 sequence is 14 residues long.

On this clone itself: The sample has other DNA sequences that encode this CDR3 too. The chain is built from TRBV7-9 and TRBJ1-1; tentative D call: TRBD1 (5 bases). V was cut by 5 bases and J by 1 base, with 8 bases left in between. The germline V gene has CDR1 SEHNR and CDR2 FQNEAQ (reference sequence). The CDR3 sequence is 13 residues long. CDR3 sequence: CASSPQGNTEAFF. As DNA, the CDR3 is TGTGCCAGCAGCCCCCAGGGGAACACTGAAGCTTTCTTT. Full variable domain (missing parts from reference TRBV7-9 and TRBJ1-1): DTGVSQNPRHKITKRGQNVTFRCDPISEHNRLYWYRQTLGQGPEFLTYFQNEAQLEKSRLLSDRFSAERPKGSFSTLEIQRTEQGDSAMYLCASSPQGNTEAFFGQGTRLTVV.

J is TRBJ1-2 and V is TRBV9, with 7 bases aligning to TRBD1. Germline V gives CDR1 SGDLS, CDR2 YYNGEE. The CDR3 covers 14 residues. Trimming at V came to 0 bases and at J to 3 bases, leaving 2 bases not matched to a gene. DNA for the CDR3: TGTGCCAGCAGCGTAGGCAGGGGGTACTATGGCTACACCTTC. It translates to CASSVGRGYYGYTF. The whole variable domain, filled in from reference TRBV9 and TRBJ1-2, reads DSGVTQTPKHLITATGQRVTLRCSPRSGDLSVYWYQQSLDQGLQFLIQYYNGEERAKGNILERFSAQQFPDLHSELNLSSLELGDSALYFCASSVGRGYYGYTFGSGTRLTVV.

The chain employs TRBV7-9 and TRBJ1-5, with D possibly being TRBD1 (6 bases). This CDR3 spans 15 amino acids. V was trimmed by 0 bases and J by 3 bases, leaving 9 bases between them. CDR1 is SEHNR, CDR2 FQNEAQ, per germline (reference sequence). The DNA for the CDR3 is TGTGCCAGCAGCTTAGCAGGACAGTTCAATCAGCCCCAGCATTTT. This translates into CASSLAGQFNQPQHF.

This chain uses TRBV28 with TRBJ2-1; D is perhaps TRBD2 (6 bases). Germline V lookup: CDR1 MDHEN, CDR2 SYDVKM. V dropped 5 bases and J dropped 1 base, with 12 bases sitting between them. The CDR3 is 15 residues long. The CDR3 sequence: CASSHAGTSYNEQFF. For the CDR3, the DNA is TGTGCCAGCAGTCATGCGGGAACGTCCTACAATGAGCAGTTCTTC. Full variable domain (rest looked up from reference TRBV28 and TRBJ2-1): DVKVTQSSRYLVKRTGEKVFLECVQDMDHENMFWYRQDPGLGLRLIYFSYDVKMKEKGDIPEGYSVSREKKERFSLILESASTNQTSMYLCASSHAGTSYNEQFFGPGTRLTVL.

This chain joins TRBV5-6 and TRBJ1-2, with 8 bases lining up with TRBD1. The CDR3 contains 11 residues. Germline CDR1 reads SGHDT; CDR2 reads YYEEEE. The trim removed 5 bases at V and 11 bases at J, leaving 5 bases unmatched. The CDR3 sequence: CASRETGVYTF. The CDR3 nucleotides are TGTGCCAGCAGGGAGACAGGGGTATACACCTTC.

The rearrangement uses TRBV9 and TRBJ1-3; D is ambiguous. CDR1 SGDLS and CDR2 YYNGEE come from the germline V gene. The CDR3 sequence is 18 residues long. V lost 0 bases and J lost 0, with 16 bases in between. CDR3 DNA: TGTGCCAGCAGCGTAGCTTCGGCAGGTTCCTTCTCTGGAAACACCATATATTTT. Its protein product is CASSVASAGSFSGNTIYF.

This clone was observed a few times. The rearrangement links TRBV6-4 to TRBJ2-1, with 8 bases that match TRBD2. With V trimmed by 2 bases and J by 10 bases, 10 bases remained unmatched. This CDR3 has 15 amino acids. Germline V gene data show CDR1 as MRHNA and CDR2 as SNTAGT. CDR3: CASSDETGGPREQFF. Here the CDR3 DNA reads TGTGCCAGCAGTGACGAGACGGGGGGGCCTCGGGAGCAGTTCTTC.

The CDR3 sequence: CASGFPDRASSYNSPLHF. The CDR3 nucleotides read TGTGCTAGTGGTTTCCCGGACAGGGCGAGCTCCTATAATTCACCCCTCCACTTT. The V call is TRBV12-5, the J call TRBJ1-6; 8 nucleotides match TRBD1. V lost 3 bases to trimming and J lost 0 bases; unmatched junction nucleotides: 7. In germline, CDR1 is LGHNT, CDR2 FRNRAP. This CDR3 is 18 amino acids long.

The CDR3 DNA reads as TGCGCCAGCAGCCCTGTCCCGAGCTCCTACAATGAGCAGTTCTTC. Protein: CASSPVPSSYNEQFF. The chain joins TRBV4-1 to TRBJ2-1; no firm D call. Germline V CDR1 and CDR2: MGHRA, YSYEKL. The CDR3 runs 15 residues. Trimming pared 4 bases from V and 0 bases from J, leaving 10 bases between.